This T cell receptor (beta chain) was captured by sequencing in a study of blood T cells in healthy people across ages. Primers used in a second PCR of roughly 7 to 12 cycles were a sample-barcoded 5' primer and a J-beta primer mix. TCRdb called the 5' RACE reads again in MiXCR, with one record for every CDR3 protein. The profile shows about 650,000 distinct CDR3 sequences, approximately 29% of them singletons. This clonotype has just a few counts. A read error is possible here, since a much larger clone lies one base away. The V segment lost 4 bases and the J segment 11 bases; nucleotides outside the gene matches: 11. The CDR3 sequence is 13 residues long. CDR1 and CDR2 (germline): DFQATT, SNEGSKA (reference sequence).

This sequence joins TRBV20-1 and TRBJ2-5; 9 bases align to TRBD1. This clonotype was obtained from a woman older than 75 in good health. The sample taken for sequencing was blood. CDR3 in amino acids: CSATRQGGGEQYF. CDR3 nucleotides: TGCAGTGCTACCCGACAGGGGGGAGGGGAGCAGTACTTC.